This record looks at one T cell receptor beta chain sequence and its context. Its antigen is not known. This entry is derived from a study of early T cells in non-severe SARS-CoV-2 infection. Broader study findings: Missing private and CD4 specificities, VDJdb matching favored anti-spike CD8 responses.

Trimming took 5 bases from V and 7 from J, leaving 17 bases between them. The CDR3 covers 15 residues. Per the germline V gene, CDR1 is SGHAT and CDR2 is FQNNGV. Individual cDNA molecules received unique molecular identifiers during library preparation. TCRdb independently ran MiXCR on the 5' RACE reads; one entry per CDR3 protein. This table holds around 70,000 distinct CDR3 sequences, under 13% found once. This sequence joins TRBV11-2 and TRBJ2-2; either TRBD1 or TRBD2 may supply D (5 bases each). This sequence was found in an adult who was a healthcare worker with PCR-confirmed SARS-CoV-2 infection or an uninfected control (not recorded which). The sequenced sample was whole blood. CDR3 region: CASSARGPGDGELFF. As DNA, the CDR3 is TGTGCCAGCAGCGCTAGGGGTCCCGGGGACGGGGAGCTGTTTTTT.